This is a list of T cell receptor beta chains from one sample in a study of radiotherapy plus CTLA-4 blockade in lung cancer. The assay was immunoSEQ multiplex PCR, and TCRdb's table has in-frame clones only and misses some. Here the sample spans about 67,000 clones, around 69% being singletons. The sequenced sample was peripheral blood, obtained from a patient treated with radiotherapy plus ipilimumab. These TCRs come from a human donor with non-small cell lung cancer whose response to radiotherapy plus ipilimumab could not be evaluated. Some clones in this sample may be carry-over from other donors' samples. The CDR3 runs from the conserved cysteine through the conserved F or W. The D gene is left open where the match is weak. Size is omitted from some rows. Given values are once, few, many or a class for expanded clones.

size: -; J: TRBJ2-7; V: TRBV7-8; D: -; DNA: TGTGCCAGCAGCTTCCTTACAGGGCACGAGCAGTACTTC; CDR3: CASSFLTGHEQYF
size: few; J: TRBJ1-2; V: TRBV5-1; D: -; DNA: TGCGCCAGCGCATCAGGGTGGGGAGGGGCTGGCTACACCTTC; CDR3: CASASGWGGAGYTF
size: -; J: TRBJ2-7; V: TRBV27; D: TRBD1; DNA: TGTGCCAGCAGTATCGGGACAGGGGCCTACGAGCAGTACTTC; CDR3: CASSIGTGAYEQYF
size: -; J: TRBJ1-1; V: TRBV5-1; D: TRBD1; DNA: TGCGCCAGCAGCTTGACACAGGGGGCCAACACTGAAGCTTTCTTT; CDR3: CASSLTQGANTEAFF
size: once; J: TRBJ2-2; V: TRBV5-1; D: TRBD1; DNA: TGCGCCAGCAGCTGGTCCGGGACAGCGAACACCGGGGAGCTGTTTTTT; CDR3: CASSWSGTANTGELFF
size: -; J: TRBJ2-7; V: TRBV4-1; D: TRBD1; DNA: TGCGCCAGCAGCCAAGGGACAGGGGGAACCTACGAGCAGTACTTC; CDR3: CASSQGTGGTYEQYF
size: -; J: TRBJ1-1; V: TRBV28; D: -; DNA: TGTGCCAGCAGTTTACAGGGTATCGCTGAAGCTTTCTTT; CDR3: CASSLQGIAEAFF
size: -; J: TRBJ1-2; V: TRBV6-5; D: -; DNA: TGTGCCAGCAGAAGCGTCGACGGCTACACCTTC; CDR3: CASRSVDGYTF
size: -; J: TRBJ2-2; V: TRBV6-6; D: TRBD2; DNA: TGTGCCAGTGCTAGCGGGGGGGCTGAGGGGGAGCTGTTTTTT; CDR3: CASASGGAEGELFF
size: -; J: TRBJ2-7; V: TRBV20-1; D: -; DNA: TGCAGTGCTAACGGGGCCTACGAGCAGTACTTC; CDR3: CSANGAYEQYF
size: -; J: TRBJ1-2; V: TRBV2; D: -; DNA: TGTGCCAGCACGGGGGGCAGGGATTATCAGGGCTACACCTTC; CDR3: CASTGGRDYQGYTF
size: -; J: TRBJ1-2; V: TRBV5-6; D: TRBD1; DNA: TGTGCCAGCAGCCGGACAGGGGGTGACGGCTACACCTTC; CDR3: CASSRTGGDGYTF
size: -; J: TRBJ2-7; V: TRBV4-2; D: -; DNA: TGTGCCAGCAGCCAAGATAGCCACGAGCAGTACTTC; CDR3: CASSQDSHEQYF
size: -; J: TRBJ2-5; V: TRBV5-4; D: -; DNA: TGTGCCAGCAGCTTGCACCCGCGGGAGACCCAGTACTTC; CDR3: CASSLHPRETQYF
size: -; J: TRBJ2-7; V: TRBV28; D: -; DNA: TGTGCCAGCAGGTCCCCCCGGGGGGCCTTCTACGAGCAGTACTTC; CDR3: CASRSPRGAFYEQYF
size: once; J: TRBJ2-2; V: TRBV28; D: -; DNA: TGTTTAGTTTGGGCACGGAACACCGGGGAGCTGTTTTTT; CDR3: CLVWARNTGELFF
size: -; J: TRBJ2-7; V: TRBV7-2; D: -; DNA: TGTGCCAGCAGCCCATGGCAGGGTGCTTACGAGCAGTACTTC; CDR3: CASSPWQGAYEQYF
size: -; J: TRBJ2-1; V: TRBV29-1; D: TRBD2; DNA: TGCAGCGTTGAATCACCCAGACTAGCCCACAATGAGCAGTTCTTC; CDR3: CSVESPRLAHNEQFF
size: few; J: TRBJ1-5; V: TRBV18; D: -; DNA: TGTGCCAGCTCCCAGGGGACGGATCAGCCCCAGCATTTT; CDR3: CASSQGTDQPQHF
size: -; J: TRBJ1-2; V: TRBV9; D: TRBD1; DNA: TGTGCCAGCAGCGCGGTGACAGGGTCTGAGGGCTACACCTTC; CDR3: CASSAVTGSEGYTF
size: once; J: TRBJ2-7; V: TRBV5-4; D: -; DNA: TGTGCCAGCAGCTCGCAGGTGGATTACGAGCAGTACTTC; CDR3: CASSSQVDYEQYF
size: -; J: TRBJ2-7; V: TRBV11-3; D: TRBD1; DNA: TGTGCCAGCAGTCGACAGGGGGGCTACGAGCAGTACTTC; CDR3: CASSRQGGYEQYF